These 9 T cell receptor beta chains came from one sample sequenced in a study of low-dose radiotherapy and immunotherapy resistance in tumors. First-strand cDNA relied on TRAV- and TRBV-specific primers spanning alpha and beta chains. The TCRs were subjected to amplification over approximately 20 PCR cycles employing a constant-region primer in conjunction with a V-primer adapter. Via MiXCR, TCRdb re-called the reads, giving one row per CDR3 protein. The sample has about 9,000 distinct CDR3 sequences, around 70% seen once. These receptors were obtained from a human donor with advanced metastatic prostate, ovarian, gallbladder or colorectal cancer (not recorded which). This table probably holds off-target reads from a library built for another chain.

The V gene is TRBV28, the J gene TRBJ1-5; TRBD1 matches at 10 bases. This CDR3 is 14 amino acids long. The trim removed 6 bases at V and 4 bases at J, leaving 3 bases unmatched. Looked up from germline, CDR1 is MDHEN and CDR2 is SYDVKM. CDR3 in DNA: TGTGCCAGCAGCCGGGACAGGGGAAATCAGCCCCAGCATTTT. Protein: CASSRDRGNQPQHF. The whole variable domain, filled in from reference TRBV28 and TRBJ1-5, reads DVKVTQSSRYLVKRTGEKVFLECVQDMDHENMFWYRQDPGLGLRLIYFSYDVKMKEKGDIPEGYSVSREKKERFSLILESASTNQTSMYLCASSRDRGNQPQHFGDGTRLSIL.

The CDR3 coding sequence is TGTGCCAGCGGGGCGGGAGGGCTGGCTGAGCAGTTCTTC. It yields the protein CASGAGGLAEQFF. V usage is TRBV2 and J usage is TRBJ2-1, with TRBD2 identical over 9 bases. Germline V lookup: CDR1 SNHLY, CDR2 FYNNEI. This CDR3 is built from 13 residues. The ends lost 8 bases at V and 9 bases at J; junction bases unmatched: 8.

The J gene is TRBJ2-4, the V gene TRBV24-1; no definite D call. CDR3 length: 15 residues. Germline lookup yields CDR1 KGHDR and CDR2 SFDVKD. Deletions cut 3 bases from V and 0 bases from J, with 8 bases between. The CDR3 nucleotides are TGTGCCACCAGTGATGACTCGCTAGCCAAAAACATTCAGTACTTC. This translates into CATSDDSLAKNIQYF.

The chain combines TRBV5-1 with TRBJ2-2, with D maybe TRBD1 (5 bases). The V and J ends lost 4 bases and 6 bases respectively, with 16 bases between them. The CDR3 is 15 residues long. Germline CDR1 is SGHRS and CDR2 is YFSETQ. The CDR3 DNA sequence: TGCGCCAGCAGCCCCCAAGGGGTGGTGGCCGGGGAGCTGTTTTTT. This sequence encodes CASSPQGVVAGELFF.

The chain employs TRBV2 and TRBJ2-2; D tentatively fits TRBD1 or TRBD2 (5 bases each). The ends were cut back, 2 bases at V and 4 bases at J, with 11 bases in the middle. This CDR3 has 15 amino acids. The V gene's germline CDR1 is SNHLY and CDR2 FYNNEI. The CDR3: CASSETGPPTGELFF. CDR3 nucleotide sequence: TGTGCCAGCAGTGAAACGGGACCGCCCACCGGGGAGCTGTTTTTT.

The rearrangement uses TRBV27 and TRBJ2-7; the D gene could be TRBD1 or TRBD2 (6 bases each). Germline CDR1 reads MNHEY; CDR2 reads SMNVEV (reference sequence). Between the trimmed V and J ends, which lost 7 bases and 2 bases, there was a span of 15 bases. This CDR3 spans 14 amino acids. CDR3 residues: CASITPGATYEQYF. CDR3 nucleotides: TGTGCCAGCATCACCCCGGGGGCAACCTACGAGCAGTACTTC.

The chain is built from TRBV19 and TRBJ2-7; D perhaps matches TRBD1 (5 bases). V gave up 2 bases and J gave up 4 bases, with 12 bases separating them. The CDR3 totals 14 residues. From germline, CDR1 is LNHDA and CDR2 SQIVND (reference sequence). The CDR3 DNA is TGTGCCAGTAGTATACGCGCGACAGCTTACGAGCAGTACTTC. Its translation is CASSIRATAYEQYF.

This clonotype was seen a few times. In nucleotides, the CDR3 is TGTGCCAGCAGACCCGCGACCGCCCGTCTCCGCACAGATACGCAGTATTTT. It encodes CASRPATARLRTDTQYF. This rearrangement joins TRBV2 to TRBJ2-3; D ambiguous. The germline V and J ends were trimmed by 6 bases and 1 base, with 20 bases remaining between them. This CDR3 comprises 17 residues. Germline lookup yields CDR1 SNHLY and CDR2 FYNNEI.

The chain uses TRBV6-1 and TRBJ2-7; the D is unclear. V gave up 3 bases and J gave up 0 bases, with 12 bases separating them. This CDR3 has 15 amino acids. The germline CDR1 and CDR2 sequences are MNHNS and SASEGT. CDR3 loop: CASSDGPASSYEQYF. CDR3 bases: TGTGCCAGCAGTGACGGGCCGGCGAGCTCCTACGAGCAGTACTTC.